This paragraph covers one T cell receptor beta chain sequence. The antigen is unknown. TCRdb's table, derived via immunoSEQ multiplex PCR, lists solely in-frame clones and lacks some. The sample yields around 140,000 clones, about 80% seen once. Library input was about 1.8 micrograms of DNA from cryopreserved PBMCs. The data were taken from a study of cytotoxic CD8 clonotypes in ibrutinib-treated CLL. General study results and limits: Sustained-remission and progressing patients' sampling times differed. Clonality increased with ibrutinib response but returned toward baseline at progression.

The germline gives CDR1 GTSNPN, CDR2 SVGIG (reference sequence). The V end lost 2 bases, the J end lost 1 base, and 11 bases lay between the germline ends. The CDR3 has 14 residues. This chain connects TRBV30 to TRBJ1-1; TRBD1 might be the D (6 bases). The sequence was obtained from a human donor with chronic lymphocytic leukemia. The sample here was PBMCs, taken after 24 months of ibrutinib treatment. The CDR3, as DNA: TGTGCCTGGAGTCAGGGGTTTCCGAACACTGAAGCTTTCTTT. It specifies CAWSQGFPNTEAFF.